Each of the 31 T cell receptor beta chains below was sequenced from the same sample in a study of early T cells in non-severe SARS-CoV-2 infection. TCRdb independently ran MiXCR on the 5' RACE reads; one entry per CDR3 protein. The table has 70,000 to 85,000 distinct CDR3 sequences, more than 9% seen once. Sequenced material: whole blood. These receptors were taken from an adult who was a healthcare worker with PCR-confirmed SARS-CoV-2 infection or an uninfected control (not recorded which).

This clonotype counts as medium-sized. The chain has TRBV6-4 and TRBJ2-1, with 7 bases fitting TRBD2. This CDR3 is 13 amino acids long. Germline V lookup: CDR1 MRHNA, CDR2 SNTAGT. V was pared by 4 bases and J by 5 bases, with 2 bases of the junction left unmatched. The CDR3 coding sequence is TGTGCCAGCAGTGCGGGACTACACAATGAGCAGTTCTTC. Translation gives CASSAGLHNEQFF.

The CDR3 region is CSASSTGSSDTQYF. CDR3 DNA: TGCAGTGCTAGTTCGACGGGAAGCTCAGATACGCAGTATTTT. This chain links TRBV20-1 with TRBJ2-3; weak D call: TRBD2 (5 bases). The CDR3 sequence is 14 residues long. Trimming shortened V by 3 bases and J by 4 bases, and 14 bases separated the two germline ends. Germline loops: CDR1 DFQATT, CDR2 SNEGSKA (reference sequence).

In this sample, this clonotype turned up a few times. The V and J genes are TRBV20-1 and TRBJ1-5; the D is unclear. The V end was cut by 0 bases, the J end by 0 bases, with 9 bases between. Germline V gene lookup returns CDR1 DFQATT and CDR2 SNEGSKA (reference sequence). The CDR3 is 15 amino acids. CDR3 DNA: TGCAGTGCTAGAGATCGGCGGGGTAGCAATCAGCCCCAGCATTTT. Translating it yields CSARDRRGSNQPQHF.

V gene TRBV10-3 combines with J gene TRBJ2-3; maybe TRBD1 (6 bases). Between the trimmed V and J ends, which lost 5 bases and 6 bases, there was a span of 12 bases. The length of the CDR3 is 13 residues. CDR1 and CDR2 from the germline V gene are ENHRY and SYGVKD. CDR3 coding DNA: TGTGCCATCAGTAAATCAGGGGAGGATACGCAGTATTTT. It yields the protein CAISKSGEDTQYF.

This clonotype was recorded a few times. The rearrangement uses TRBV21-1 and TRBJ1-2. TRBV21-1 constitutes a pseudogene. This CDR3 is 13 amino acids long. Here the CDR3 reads CASSNLGRYGYTF. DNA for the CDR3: TGTGCCAGCAGCAACTTGGGCCGCTATGGCTACACCTTC.

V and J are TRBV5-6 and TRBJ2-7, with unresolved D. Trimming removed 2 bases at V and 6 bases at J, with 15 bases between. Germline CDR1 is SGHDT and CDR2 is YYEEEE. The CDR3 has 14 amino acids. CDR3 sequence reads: CASSLQGFRLEQYF. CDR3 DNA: TGTGCCAGCAGCTTACAAGGGTTCAGGCTCGAGCAGTACTTC.

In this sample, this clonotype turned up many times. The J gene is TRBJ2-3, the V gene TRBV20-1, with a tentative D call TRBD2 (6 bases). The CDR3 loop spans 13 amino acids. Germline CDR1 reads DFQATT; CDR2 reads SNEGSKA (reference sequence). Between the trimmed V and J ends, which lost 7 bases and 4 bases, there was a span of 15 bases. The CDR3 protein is CSGSGVLPDTQYF. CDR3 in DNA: TGCAGTGGGTCGGGAGTGCTCCCAGATACGCAGTATTTT.

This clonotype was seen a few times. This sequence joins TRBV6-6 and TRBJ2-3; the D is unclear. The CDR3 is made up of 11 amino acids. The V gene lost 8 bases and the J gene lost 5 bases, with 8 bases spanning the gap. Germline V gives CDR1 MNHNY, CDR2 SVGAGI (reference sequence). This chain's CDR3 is CASGDGDTQYF. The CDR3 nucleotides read TGTGCCAGCGGGGATGGAGATACGCAGTATTTT.

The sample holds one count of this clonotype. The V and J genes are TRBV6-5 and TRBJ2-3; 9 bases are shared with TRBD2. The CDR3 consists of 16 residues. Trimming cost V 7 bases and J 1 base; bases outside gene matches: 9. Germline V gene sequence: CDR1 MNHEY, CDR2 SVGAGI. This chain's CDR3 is CASTPLRLAGTDTQYF. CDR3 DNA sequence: TGTGCCAGCACTCCCCTCCGACTAGCGGGCACAGATACGCAGTATTTT.

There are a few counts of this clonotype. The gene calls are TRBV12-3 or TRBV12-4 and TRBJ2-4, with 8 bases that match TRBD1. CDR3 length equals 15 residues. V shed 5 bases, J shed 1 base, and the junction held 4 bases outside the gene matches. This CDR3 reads CASSDRGRAKNIQYF. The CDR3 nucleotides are TGTGCCAGCAGTGACAGGGGCAGGGCCAAAAACATTCAGTACTTC.

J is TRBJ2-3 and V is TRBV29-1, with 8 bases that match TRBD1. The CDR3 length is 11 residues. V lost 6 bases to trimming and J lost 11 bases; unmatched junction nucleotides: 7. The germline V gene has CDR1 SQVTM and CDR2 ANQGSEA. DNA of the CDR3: TGCAGCGTAACTGGACAGGGCCAGCAGTATTTT. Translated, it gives CSVTGQGQQYF.

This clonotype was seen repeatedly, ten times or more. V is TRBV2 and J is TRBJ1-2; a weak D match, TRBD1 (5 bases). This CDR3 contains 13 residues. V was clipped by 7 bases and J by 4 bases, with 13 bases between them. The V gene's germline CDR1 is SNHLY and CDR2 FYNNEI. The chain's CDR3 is CASTLRRGYGYTF. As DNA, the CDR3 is TGTGCCAGCACCCTAAGGAGGGGCTATGGCTACACCTTC.

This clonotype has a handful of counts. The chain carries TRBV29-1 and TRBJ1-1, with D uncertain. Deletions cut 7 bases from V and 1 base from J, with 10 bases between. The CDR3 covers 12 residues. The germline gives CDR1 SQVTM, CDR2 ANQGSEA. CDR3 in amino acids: CSAAEANTEAFF. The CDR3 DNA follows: TGCAGCGCTGCGGAGGCGAACACTGAAGCTTTCTTT.

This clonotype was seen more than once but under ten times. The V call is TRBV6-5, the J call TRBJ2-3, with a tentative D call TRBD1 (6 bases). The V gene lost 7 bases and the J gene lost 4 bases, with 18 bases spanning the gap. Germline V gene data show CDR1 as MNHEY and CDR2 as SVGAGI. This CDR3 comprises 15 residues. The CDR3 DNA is TGTGCCAGCAAAAAAGTGGGCAGGGGAGCAGATACGCAGTATTTT. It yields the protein CASKKVGRGADTQYF.

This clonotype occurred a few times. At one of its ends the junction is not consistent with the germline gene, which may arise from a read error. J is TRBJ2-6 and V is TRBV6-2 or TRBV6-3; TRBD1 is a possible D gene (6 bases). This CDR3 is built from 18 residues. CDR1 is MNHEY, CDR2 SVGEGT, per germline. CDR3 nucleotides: TGTGCCAGCAGTCACTCTCGGACAGTTTCCTCTGGGGCCAACGTCCTGACTTTC. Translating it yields CASSHSRTVSSGANVLTF.

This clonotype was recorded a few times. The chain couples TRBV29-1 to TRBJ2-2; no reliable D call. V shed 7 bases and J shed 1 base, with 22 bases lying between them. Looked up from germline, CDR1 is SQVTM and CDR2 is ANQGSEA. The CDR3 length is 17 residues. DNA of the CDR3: TGCAGCGCCCTCCTCGGCAGCTTCACCTTGAACACCGGGGAGCTGTTTTTT. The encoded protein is CSALLGSFTLNTGELFF.

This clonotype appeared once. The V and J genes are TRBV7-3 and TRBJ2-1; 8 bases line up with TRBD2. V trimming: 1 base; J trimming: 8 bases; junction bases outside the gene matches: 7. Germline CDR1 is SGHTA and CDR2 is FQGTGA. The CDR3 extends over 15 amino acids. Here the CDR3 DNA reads TGTGCCAGCAGCTTAAGACTAGCGAGCATGGATGAGCAGTTCTTC. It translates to CASSLRLASMDEQFF.

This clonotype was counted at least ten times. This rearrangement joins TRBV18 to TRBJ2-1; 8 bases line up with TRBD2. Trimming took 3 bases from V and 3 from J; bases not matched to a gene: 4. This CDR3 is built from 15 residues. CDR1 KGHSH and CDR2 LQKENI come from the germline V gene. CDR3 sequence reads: CASSPVAGGYNEQFF. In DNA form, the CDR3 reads TGTGCCAGCTCACCGGTCGCGGGAGGCTACAATGAGCAGTTCTTC.

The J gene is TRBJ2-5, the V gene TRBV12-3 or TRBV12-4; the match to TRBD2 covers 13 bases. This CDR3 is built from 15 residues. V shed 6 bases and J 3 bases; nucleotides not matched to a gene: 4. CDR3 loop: CASRKGTSGKETQYF. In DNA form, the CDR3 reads TGTGCCAGCAGGAAAGGGACTAGCGGGAAAGAGACCCAGTACTTC.

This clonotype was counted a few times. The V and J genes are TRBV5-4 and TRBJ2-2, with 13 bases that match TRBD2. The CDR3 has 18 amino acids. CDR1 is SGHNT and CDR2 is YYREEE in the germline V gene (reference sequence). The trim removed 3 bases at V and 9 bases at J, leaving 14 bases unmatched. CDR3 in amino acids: CASSSGGLAGSGSRELFF. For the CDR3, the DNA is TGTGCCAGCAGCTCCGGGGGACTAGCGGGATCCGGCAGCCGGGAGCTGTTTTTT.

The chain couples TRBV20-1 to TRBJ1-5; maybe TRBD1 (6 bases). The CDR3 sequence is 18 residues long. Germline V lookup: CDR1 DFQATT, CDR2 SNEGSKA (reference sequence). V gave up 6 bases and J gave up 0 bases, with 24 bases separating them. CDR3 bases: TGCAGTGCCGGCCCCGGGGCCCTCGGGGGCCATAGCAATCAGCCCCAGCATTTT. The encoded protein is CSAGPGALGGHSNQPQHF.

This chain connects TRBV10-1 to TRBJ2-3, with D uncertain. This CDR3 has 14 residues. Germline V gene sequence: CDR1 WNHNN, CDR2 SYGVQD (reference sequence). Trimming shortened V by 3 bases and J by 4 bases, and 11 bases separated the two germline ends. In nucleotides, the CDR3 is TGCGCCAGCAGTGAAAGTGACGAAGCAGATACGCAGTATTTT. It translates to CASSESDEADTQYF.

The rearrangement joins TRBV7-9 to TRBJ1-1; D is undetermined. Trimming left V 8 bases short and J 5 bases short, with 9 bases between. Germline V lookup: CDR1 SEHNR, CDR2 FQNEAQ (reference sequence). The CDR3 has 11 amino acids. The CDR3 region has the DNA TGTGCCAGCTCGCCCCAGACTGAAGCTTTCTTT. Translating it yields CASSPQTEAFF.

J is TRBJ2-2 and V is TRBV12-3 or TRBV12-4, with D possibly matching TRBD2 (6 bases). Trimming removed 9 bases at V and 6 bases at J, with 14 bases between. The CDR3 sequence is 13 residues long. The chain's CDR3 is CASAGTLPGELFF. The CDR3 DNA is TGTGCCAGTGCCGGGACTCTCCCCGGGGAGCTGTTTTTT.

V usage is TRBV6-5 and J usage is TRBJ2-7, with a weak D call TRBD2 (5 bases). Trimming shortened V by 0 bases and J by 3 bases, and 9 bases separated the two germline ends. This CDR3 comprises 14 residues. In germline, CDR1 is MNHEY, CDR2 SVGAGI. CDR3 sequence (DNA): TGTGCCAGCAGTTACTCCCGCCGGGACTACGAGCAGTACTTC. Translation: CASSYSRRDYEQYF.

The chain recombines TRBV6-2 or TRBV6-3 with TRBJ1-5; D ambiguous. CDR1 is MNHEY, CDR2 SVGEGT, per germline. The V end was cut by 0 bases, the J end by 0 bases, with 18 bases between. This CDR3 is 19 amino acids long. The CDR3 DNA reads TGTGCCAGCAGTTACTCGCAGATCCAGACACCTTATAGCAATCAGCCCCAGCATTTT. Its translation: CASSYSQIQTPYSNQPQHF.

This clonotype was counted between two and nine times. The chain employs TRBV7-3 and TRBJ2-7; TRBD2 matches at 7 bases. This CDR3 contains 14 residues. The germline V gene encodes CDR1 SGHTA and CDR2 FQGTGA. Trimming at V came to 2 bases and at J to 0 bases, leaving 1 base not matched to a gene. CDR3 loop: CASSLWTSSYEQYF. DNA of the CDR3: TGTGCCAGCAGCTTATGGACTAGCTCCTACGAGCAGTACTTC.

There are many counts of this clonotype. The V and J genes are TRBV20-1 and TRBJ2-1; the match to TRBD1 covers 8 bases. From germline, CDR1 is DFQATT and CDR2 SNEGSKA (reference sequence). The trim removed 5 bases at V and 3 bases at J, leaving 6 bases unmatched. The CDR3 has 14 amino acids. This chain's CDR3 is CSAATGVFYNEQFF. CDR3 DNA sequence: TGCAGTGCTGCGACAGGGGTTTTCTACAATGAGCAGTTCTTC.

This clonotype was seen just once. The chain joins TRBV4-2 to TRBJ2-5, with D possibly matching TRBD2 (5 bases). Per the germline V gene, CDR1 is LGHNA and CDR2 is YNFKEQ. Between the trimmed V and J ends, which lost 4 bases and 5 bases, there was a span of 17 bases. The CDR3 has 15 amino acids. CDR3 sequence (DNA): TGTGCCAGCAGCCCTACTTCGGTGCGAGGGGAGACCCAGTACTTC. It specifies CASSPTSVRGETQYF.

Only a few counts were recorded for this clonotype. The CDR3 sequence is CATSPLAGGPGELFF. CDR3 in DNA: TGTGCCACCAGTCCCCTAGCGGGAGGGCCCGGGGAGCTGTTTTTT. This chain uses TRBV24-1 with TRBJ2-2; TRBD2 matches 12 bases. This CDR3 region has 15 residues. V trimming: 6 bases; J trimming: 6 bases; junction bases outside the gene matches: 4. CDR1 KGHDR and CDR2 SFDVKD come from the germline V gene.

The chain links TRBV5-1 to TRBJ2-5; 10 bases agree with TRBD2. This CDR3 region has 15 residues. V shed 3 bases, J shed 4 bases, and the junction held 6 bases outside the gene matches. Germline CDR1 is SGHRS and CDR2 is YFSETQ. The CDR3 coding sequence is TGCGCCAGCAGCTCAACTAGCGGGATCCCAGAGACCCAGTACTTC. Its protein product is CASSSTSGIPETQYF.